The clone carrying this T cell receptor beta chain was detected many times. In TCRdb, the 5' RACE reads were re-called with MiXCR into one record per CDR3 protein. The table lists about 150,000 distinct CDR3 sequences, under 4.5% of them singletons. These data come from a study of identical twins. Trimming at V came to 5 bases and at J to 8 bases, leaving 6 bases not matched to a gene. Germline V lookup: CDR1 LNHDA, CDR2 SQIVND (reference sequence). The CDR3 runs 13 residues. The material sequenced was memory T cells sorted from blood. This chain links TRBV19 with TRBJ2-3; 8 nucleotides match TRBD1. This sequence originates from a man younger than 35 in good health. The CDR3 sequence is CASSADRGGTQYF. Written as DNA, the CDR3 is TGTGCCAGTAGTGCCGACAGGGGAGGTACGCAGTATTTT.